The sequence of this TCR beta chain was determined in a study of OX40 agonist ivuxolimab in advanced cancers. Overall study: An anti-OX40 (CD134) antibody with agonistic activity, ivuxolimab, was administered to patients. Age averaged 60 years (range 23 to 79), and roughly 80% were male. Prior checkpoint blockade (anti-PD-1, anti-PD-L1 or anti-CTLA-4) was permitted; about 40% had it.

Germline CDR1 reads SGHDN; CDR2 reads FVKESK. CDR3 length equals 17 residues. Trimming removed 0 bases at V and 3 bases at J, with 14 bases between. General study findings and limits: Certain nonresponders additionally had low normalized T-cell clonal expansion.

TCRdb's copy holds only in-frame clones and misses some; the assay was immunoSEQ multiplex PCR. The profile shows about 47,000 clones, roughly nine tenths of them singletons. As regards this clone: Its matching antigen is unknown.

The rearrangement uses TRBV14 and TRBJ2-2, with D maybe TRBD2 (6 bases). The sequencing used CD4+ or CD8+ T cells sorted from blood, collected in a trial of the OX40 agonist ivuxolimab. The sequence derives from an adult with an advanced solid tumor such as melanoma, head and neck, liver or kidney cancer. CDR3 DNA sequence: TGTGCCAGCAGCCAAGAGGGGAGGTCCTTTTACACCGGGGAGCTGTTTTTT. Its translation is CASSQEGRSFYTGELFF.